The 11 T cell receptor beta chains given below trace back to one sample, sequenced in a study of early T cells in non-severe SARS-CoV-2 infection. In TCRdb, the 5' RACE reads were re-called with MiXCR into one record per CDR3 protein. Here the sample spans 25,000 to 35,000 distinct CDR3 sequences, 5% to 6% being singletons. Input material: whole blood. The receptors originated from an adult who was a healthcare worker with PCR-confirmed SARS-CoV-2 infection or an uninfected control (not recorded which).

This clonotype has a count of ten or more. The chain joins TRBV28 to TRBJ1-5; D unclear. The CDR3 length is 13 residues. The V gene lost 2 bases and the J gene lost 7 bases, with 9 bases spanning the gap. Germline CDR1 reads MDHEN; CDR2 reads SYDVKM. The CDR3 DNA reads TGTGCCAGCAGTTTAGGCGGAGACCAGCCCCAGCATTTT. Translation gives CASSLGGDQPQHF. Supplemented by reference TRBV28 and TRBJ1-5, the full variable domain reads DVKVTQSSRYLVKRTGEKVFLECVQDMDHENMFWYRQDPGLGLRLIYFSYDVKMKEKGDIPEGYSVSREKKERFSLILESASTNQTSMYLCASSLGGDQPQHFGDGTRLSIL.

The gene calls are TRBV7-9 and TRBJ2-7; no firm D call. The ends were cut back, 10 bases at V and 2 bases at J, with 18 bases in the middle. This CDR3 region has 14 residues. In germline, CDR1 is SEHNR, CDR2 FQNEAQ (reference sequence). The CDR3 protein is CANSQSQYAYEQYF. DNA of the CDR3: TGTGCCAACAGTCAAAGCCAATACGCCTACGAGCAGTACTTC.

V is TRBV30 and J is TRBJ1-2, with 7 bases matching TRBD1. The CDR3 runs to 12 residues. Trimming cost V 8 bases and J 1 base; bases outside gene matches: 4. Germline loops: CDR1 GTSNPN, CDR2 SVGIG (reference sequence). The CDR3 reads CASDRVNYGYTF. The CDR3 coding sequence is TGTGCCAGCGACAGGGTTAACTATGGCTACACCTTC.

At least ten counts were recorded for this clonotype. The J gene is TRBJ2-2, the V gene TRBV9, with 7 bases fitting TRBD2. The CDR3 has 16 residues. Germline CDR1 reads SGDLS; CDR2 reads YYNGEE. The V and J ends lost 1 base and 4 bases, in that order; junction bases with no gene match: 7. The CDR3 nucleotides are TGTGCCAGCAGCGTACGCCTAGCGGAAATCACCGGGGAGCTGTTTTTT. It encodes CASSVRLAEITGELFF.

This clonotype was observed a handful of times. The V and J genes are TRBV6-2 or TRBV6-3 and TRBJ2-3; D not certain. The CDR3 runs 12 residues. Between the trimmed V and J ends, which lost 5 bases and 2 bases, there was a span of 5 bases. Germline CDR1 is MNHEY and CDR2 is SVGEGT. CDR3 sequence: CASSRDTDTQYF. The DNA for the CDR3 is TGTGCCAGCAGTCGAGACACAGATACGCAGTATTTT.

This clonotype has a count of ten or more. This chain joins TRBV15 and TRBJ2-5; D call uncertain. Germline loops: CDR1 LNHNV, CDR2 YYDKDF (reference sequence). V was clipped by 0 bases and J by 1 base, with 9 bases between them. The CDR3 is made up of 15 amino acids. Here the CDR3 DNA reads TGTGCCACCAGCAGAGAATCGACACTCCAAGAGACCCAGTACTTC. Its translation is CATSRESTLQETQYF.

This clonotype has only a few counts. This chain connects TRBV2 to TRBJ2-5; possibly TRBD2 for D (6 bases). The germline gives CDR1 SNHLY, CDR2 FYNNEI. The CDR3 spans 14 residues. V lost 7 bases to trimming and J lost 5 bases, with 17 bases between them. CDR3 in amino acids: CASTNRGIRETQYF. The CDR3 DNA reads as TGTGCCAGCACGAATCGCGGGATTCGGGAGACCCAGTACTTC.

This clonotype was detected ten times or more. The V and J genes are TRBV10-3 and TRBJ2-2, with TRBD2 as a possible D gene (5 bases). Germline values: CDR1 ENHRY, CDR2 SYGVKD. CDR3 length equals 14 residues. Trimming shortened V by 3 bases and J by 4 bases, and 9 bases separated the two germline ends. The CDR3 sequence: CAISDKAGTGELFF. CDR3 bases: TGTGCCATCAGTGACAAGGCGGGCACCGGGGAGCTGTTTTTT.

This clonotype has only one observation. J is TRBJ2-2 and V is TRBV12-3 or TRBV12-4; D gene unclear. The CDR3 covers 13 residues. Deletions cut 6 bases from V and 4 bases from J, with 9 bases between. CDR3 nucleotides: TGTGCCAGCAGCCTTAGGCTCACCGGGGAGCTGTTTTTT. Protein: CASSLRLTGELFF.

This clonotype was detected ten times or more. The chain joins TRBV29-1 to TRBJ2-1; D gene ambiguous. Germline values: CDR1 SQVTM, CDR2 ANQGSEA. Trimming took 7 bases from V and 4 from J, leaving 8 bases between them. The CDR3 is 11 amino acids. The CDR3 coding sequence is TGCAGCGGGAACCTTTACAATGAGCAGTTCTTC. Protein product: CSGNLYNEQFF.

This clonotype was counted at least ten times. V and J are TRBV20-1 and TRBJ2-1; TRBD2 matches at 7 bases. Germline V CDR1 and CDR2: DFQATT, SNEGSKA (reference sequence). The CDR3 contains 17 residues. Losses at the gene ends were 4 bases for V and 1 base for J; bases not matched to a gene: 13. The CDR3 protein is CSATDLSSGSSYNEQFF. The CDR3 coding sequence is TGCAGTGCTACCGACTTATCTAGCGGTAGTTCCTACAATGAGCAGTTCTTC.